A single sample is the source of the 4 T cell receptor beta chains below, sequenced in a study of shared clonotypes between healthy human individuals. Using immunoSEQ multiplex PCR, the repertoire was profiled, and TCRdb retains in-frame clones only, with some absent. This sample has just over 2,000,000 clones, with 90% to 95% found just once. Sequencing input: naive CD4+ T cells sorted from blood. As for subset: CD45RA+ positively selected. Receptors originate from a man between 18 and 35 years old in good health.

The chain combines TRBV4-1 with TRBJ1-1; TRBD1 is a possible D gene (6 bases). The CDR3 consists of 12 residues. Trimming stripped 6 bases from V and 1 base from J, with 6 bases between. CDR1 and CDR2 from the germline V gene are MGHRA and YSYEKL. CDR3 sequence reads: CASRQGNTEAFF. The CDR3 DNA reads TGCGCCAGCAGACAGGGGAACACTGAAGCTTTCTTT.

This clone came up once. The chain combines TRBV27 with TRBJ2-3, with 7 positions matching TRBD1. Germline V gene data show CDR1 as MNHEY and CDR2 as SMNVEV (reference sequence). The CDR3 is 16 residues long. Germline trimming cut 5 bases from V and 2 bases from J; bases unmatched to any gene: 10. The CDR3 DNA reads TGTGCCAGCAGTCAAGCGACAGGGCCCTACACAGATACGCAGTATTTT. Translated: CASSQATGPYTDTQYF.

Written as DNA, the CDR3 is TGTGCCAGCAGCTTTAACTACAGGTCCGGAAACACCATATATTTT. Residues: CASSFNYRSGNTIYF. The gene calls are TRBV7-2 and TRBJ1-3; possible D gene TRBD1, 5 bases. Germline V gene lookup returns CDR1 SGHTA and CDR2 FQGNSA. V shed 3 bases and J shed 4 bases, with 13 bases lying between them. CDR3 size: 15 residues. The whole variable domain, filled in from reference TRBV7-2 and TRBJ1-3, reads GAGVSQSPSNKVTEKGKDVELRCDPISGHTALYWYRQSLGQGLEFLIYFQGNSAPDKSGLPSDRFSAERTGGSVSTLTIQRTQQEDSAVYLCASSFNYRSGNTIYFGEGSWLTVV.

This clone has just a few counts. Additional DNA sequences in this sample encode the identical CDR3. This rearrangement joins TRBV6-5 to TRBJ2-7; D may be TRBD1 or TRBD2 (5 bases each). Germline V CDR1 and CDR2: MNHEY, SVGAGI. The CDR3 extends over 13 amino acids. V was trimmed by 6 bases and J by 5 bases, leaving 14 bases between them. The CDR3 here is CASSTPEGNEQYF. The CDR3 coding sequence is TGTGCCAGCAGCACTCCCGAGGGGAACGAGCAGTACTTC.